Below are 23 T cell receptor beta chains sequenced from a single sample in a study of cytomegalovirus exposure and HLA in healthy donors. 60 Vbeta and 13 Jbeta primers were used in PCR. Generated by immunoSEQ multiplex PCR, the TCRdb table keeps only in-frame clones and is missing some. Counted here are 130,000 or so clones, about four fifths occurring once; the ten biggest clones make up 1.3% to 1.5%. The sample taken for sequencing was PBMCs. The receptors originated from a woman in her thirties or forties in good health and CMV-seronegative.

This clone was recorded once. This chain uses TRBV7-2 with TRBJ1-5, with 8 bases that match TRBD1. Trimming removed 3 bases from V and 3 bases from J; junction bases left unmatched: 1. The CDR3 length is 14 residues. Looked up from germline, CDR1 is SGHTA and CDR2 is FQGNSA. In nucleotides, the CDR3 is TGTGCCAGCAGCTTGACAGGGGCCAATCAGCCCCAGCATTTT. Residues: CASSLTGANQPQHF.

This clone was seen just once. The chain couples TRBV6-5 to TRBJ1-5, with TRBD1 as a possible D gene (5 bases). The germline V gene encodes CDR1 MNHEY and CDR2 SVGAGI. The CDR3 sequence is 15 residues long. With 6 bases removed from V and 6 bases from J, the gap between germline ends came to 18 bases. CDR3 loop: CASSHTAGTGQPQHF. In DNA form, the CDR3 reads TGTGCCAGCAGCCATACTGCAGGGACTGGTCAGCCCCAGCATTTT.

The V gene is TRBV5-4, the J gene TRBJ2-5; TRBD2 matches at 8 bases. V trimming: 2 bases; J trimming: 5 bases; junction bases outside the gene matches: 11. The CDR3 has 16 amino acids. Germline CDR1 reads SGHNT; CDR2 reads YYREEE (reference sequence). Here the CDR3 DNA reads TGTGCCAGCAGCTTTCGGCGGGGGGCTCTGCGGGAGACCCAGTACTTC. This codes for CASSFRRGALRETQYF.

A note on this clone: The junction shows a germline mismatch at one end, possibly a read error. The V and J genes are TRBV28 and TRBJ1-5, with 9 positions matching TRBD1. The CDR3 covers 16 residues. Germline V gene sequence: CDR1 MDHEN, CDR2 SYDVKM. The chain's CDR3 is CASSQSGTGSSQPQHF. The CDR3 coding sequence is TGTGCCAGCAGTCAATCCGGGACAGGGAGCAGTCAGCCCCAGCATTTT.

Remarks on this clone: Within the sample, other DNA sequences also encode this same CDR3. The chain uses TRBV28 and TRBJ1-3; TRBD1 might be the D (6 bases). Germline V CDR1 and CDR2: MDHEN, SYDVKM. The CDR3 spans 14 residues. V gave up 6 bases and J gave up 1 base, with 10 bases separating them. CDR3 protein: CASRSQGSGNTIYF. In DNA, the CDR3 is TGTGCCAGCAGATCACAGGGATCTGGAAACACCATATATTTT.

This clone appeared a few times. This chain joins TRBV19 and TRBJ2-2; TRBD2 is a possible D gene (6 bases). V shed 5 bases and J shed 3 bases, with 16 bases lying between them. CDR3 size: 16 residues. Germline-derived CDR1 and CDR2 are LNHDA and SQIVND (reference sequence). The CDR3 bases are TGTGCCAGTAGTCCTCTACCGGGACTCGACACCGGGGAGCTGTTTTTT. This translates into CASSPLPGLDTGELFF.

V usage is TRBV10-1 and J usage is TRBJ2-7, with 10 nucleotides matching TRBD2. With 4 bases clipped from V and 2 bases from J, the junction kept 11 bases outside the gene matches. Germline CDR1 and CDR2: WNHNN and SYGVQD (reference sequence). The CDR3 runs to 17 residues. The CDR3 region has the DNA TGCGCCAGCAGTGGCGAGGCTAGCGGGGGCCGAACCTACGAGCAGTACTTC. As protein: CASSGEASGGRTYEQYF.

This clone was found a few times. The genes are TRBV11-2 and TRBJ2-7, with D possibly TRBD1 on 7 matching bases. The germline V and J ends were trimmed by 0 bases and 6 bases, with 12 bases remaining between them. CDR1 and CDR2 from the germline V gene are SGHAT and FQNNGV. The CDR3 spans 14 residues. The CDR3 sequence is CASSLEFRGVEQYF. In DNA form, the CDR3 reads TGTGCCAGCAGCTTAGAGTTCAGGGGGGTCGAGCAGTACTTC.

The J gene is TRBJ2-1, the V gene TRBV9; D gene unclear. Germline assignment: CDR1 SGDLS and CDR2 YYNGEE. Trimming removed 0 bases from V and 4 bases from J, with 11 bases in between. There are 15 residues in the CDR3. As DNA, the CDR3 is TGTGCCAGCAGCGTAGCTAGTGGGTGGTACAATGAGCAGTTCTTC. This translates into CASSVASGWYNEQFF.

The chain employs TRBV7-9 and TRBJ1-2; D gene unclear. Deletions cut 1 base from V and 3 bases from J, with 6 bases between. The CDR3 covers 13 residues. Per germline, CDR1 SEHNR and CDR2 FQNEAQ (reference sequence). The CDR3 region is CASSLGAHYGYTF. In DNA form, the CDR3 reads TGTGCCAGCAGCTTAGGGGCCCACTATGGCTACACCTTC.

This chain uses TRBV7-2 with TRBJ2-3, with TRBD1 identical over 7 bases. Looked up from germline, CDR1 is SGHTA and CDR2 is FQGNSA. J gave up 5 bases and V 1 base, and 6 bases lay outside the gene matches. The CDR3 has 15 amino acids. For the CDR3, the DNA is TGTGCCAGCAGCTTAGTAGGGACAGATGTAGATACGCAGTATTTT. Translation: CASSLVGTDVDTQYF.

The chain carries TRBV7-9 and TRBJ2-3, with TRBD2 as a possible D gene (5 bases). Germline V CDR1 and CDR2: SEHNR, FQNEAQ (reference sequence). V lost 1 base to trimming and J lost 5 bases, with 13 bases between them. The CDR3 loop spans 15 amino acids. The CDR3 reads CASSLVSAAGDTQYF. CDR3 sequence (DNA): TGTGCCAGCAGCTTAGTCTCAGCGGCGGGAGATACGCAGTATTTT.

The genes are TRBV9 and TRBJ1-2; a possible D gene is TRBD1 (5 bases). Trimming pared 0 bases from V and 3 bases from J, leaving 18 bases between. Germline assignment: CDR1 SGDLS and CDR2 YYNGEE. This CDR3 comprises 17 residues. The CDR3 sequence: CASSVERGYPKDYGYTF. In DNA, the CDR3 is TGTGCCAGCAGCGTAGAAAGGGGATACCCGAAGGACTATGGCTACACCTTC.

This rearrangement joins TRBV5-4 to TRBJ2-3; 10 bases match TRBD2. The CDR3 has 16 residues. Losses at the gene ends were 4 bases for V and 0 bases for J; bases not matched to a gene: 5. Germline assignment: CDR1 SGHNT and CDR2 YYREEE (reference sequence). The CDR3 loop is CASSSMTSGSTDTQYF. CDR3 bases: TGTGCCAGCAGCAGTATGACTAGCGGGAGCACAGATACGCAGTATTTT.

The J gene is TRBJ2-2, the V gene TRBV7-9; 9 bases fit TRBD1. V trimming: 6 bases; J trimming: 7 bases; junction bases outside the gene matches: 9. The CDR3 is made up of 15 amino acids. The germline gives CDR1 SEHNR, CDR2 FQNEAQ (reference sequence). CDR3 sequence reads: CASSLIQGAIGELFF. The CDR3 DNA is TGTGCCAGCAGTCTCATACAGGGGGCGATCGGGGAGCTGTTTTTT. The variable domain in full, with the rest retrieved from reference TRBV7-9 and TRBJ2-2, is DTGVSQNPRHKITKRGQNVTFRCDPISEHNRLYWYRQTLGQGPEFLTYFQNEAQLEKSRLLSDRFSAERPKGSFSTLEIQRTEQGDSAMYLCASSLIQGAIGELFFGEGSRLTVL.

The chain employs TRBV20-1 and TRBJ1-6; the D is unclear. The CDR3 runs 11 residues. Looked up from germline, CDR1 is DFQATT and CDR2 is SNEGSKA (reference sequence). V was pared by 5 bases and J by 8 bases, with 7 bases between. The CDR3: CSAVADSPLHF. For the CDR3, the DNA is TGCAGTGCTGTGGCGGATTCACCCCTCCACTTT.

The chain links TRBV6-5 to TRBJ1-1; D uncertain. Germline loops: CDR1 MNHEY, CDR2 SVGAGI. V was pared by 2 bases and J by 0 bases, with 7 bases between. The CDR3 length is 14 residues. The CDR3 coding sequence is TGTGCCAGCAGTTACGTTGACTTGAACACTGAAGCTTTCTTT. Its protein is CASSYVDLNTEAFF.

The V gene is TRBV7-9, the J gene TRBJ2-2, with 7 nucleotides matching TRBD1. Germline V gene data show CDR1 as SEHNR and CDR2 as FQNEAQ (reference sequence). The junction had 8 bases not matched to a gene; V was cut back by 6 bases and J by 1 base. This CDR3 has 16 residues. Here the CDR3 DNA reads TGTGCCAGCAGGGACCAGGGACAGAGGAACACCGGGGAGCTGTTTTTT. It is translated as CASRDQGQRNTGELFF.

As regards this clone: The CDR3 ends on some other residue instead of the conserved phenylalanine or tryptophan, so this is likely a read error. The limits of the CDR3 on the DNA are not certain, so only TCRdb's listed CDR3 is given. The chain has TRBV7-9 and TRBJ1-1. CDR1 is SEHNR and CDR2 is FQNEAQ in the germline V gene (reference sequence). 12 amino acids form the CDR3, both terminal residues included. CDR3: CASGAGPLFLLL.

The V gene is TRBV6-5, the J gene TRBJ1-6; 9 bases match TRBD1. V lost 3 bases, J lost 7 bases, and 1 base stayed unmatched. Germline lookup yields CDR1 MNHEY and CDR2 SVGAGI. The CDR3 loop spans 14 amino acids. CDR3 bases: TGTGCCAGCAGTTATGGGACAGGGAATTCACCCCTCCACTTT. Translated: CASSYGTGNSPLHF.

The chain joins TRBV15 to TRBJ2-5; 7 nucleotides match TRBD1. V lost 5 bases, J lost 2 bases, and 8 bases stayed unmatched. The CDR3 contains 15 residues. In germline, CDR1 is LNHNV, CDR2 YYDKDF (reference sequence). CDR3: CATSQTGERQETQYF. Here the CDR3 DNA reads TGTGCCACCAGCCAAACAGGGGAAAGGCAAGAGACCCAGTACTTC.

The V gene is TRBV7-9, the J gene TRBJ1-3; D is possibly TRBD1 (6 bases). The CDR3 extends over 19 amino acids. Trimming took off 4 bases at V and 2 bases at J, with 24 bases between the two ends. Germline V lookup: CDR1 SEHNR, CDR2 FQNEAQ (reference sequence). The DNA for the CDR3 is TGTGCCAGCAGCTCCGTACGGCAGGGACACCCAGGGACTGGAAACACCATATATTTT. Translated, it gives CASSSVRQGHPGTGNTIYF.

About this clone itself: Different DNA sequences within this sample yield the same CDR3. In DNA, the CDR3 is TGTGCCAGCAGACCCGGAACAGGGGAGAATCAGCCCCAGCATTTT. Amino acid sequence: CASRPGTGENQPQHF. The chain is built from TRBV5-5 and TRBJ1-5; TRBD1 aligns across 7 bases. Germline V gene lookup returns CDR1 SGHKS and CDR2 YYEKEE (reference sequence). This CDR3 is built from 15 residues. With 5 bases clipped from V and 4 bases from J, the junction kept 9 bases outside the gene matches.